This TCR beta chain is from a study of OX40 agonist ivuxolimab in advanced cancers. This table comes from immunoSEQ multiplex PCR, and its TCRdb copy is limited to in-frame clones, with some not included. This table holds about 69,000 clones, around 87% found once. The CDR3 runs 15 residues. V shed 0 bases, J shed 5 bases, and the junction held 3 bases outside the gene matches. Germline V gene sequence: CDR1 LGHNA, CDR2 YNFKEQ. The TCR sequence derives from an adult with an advanced solid tumor such as melanoma, head and neck, liver or kidney cancer. The sample in question was CD4+ or CD8+ T cells sorted from blood, obtained in a trial of the OX40 agonist ivuxolimab. V usage is TRBV4-2 and J usage is TRBJ2-2, with TRBD1 matching over 7 bases. The CDR3 nucleotides read TGTGCCAGCAGCCAAGATCCCAGGGGGACCGGGGAGCTGTTTTTT. Translated: CASSQDPRGTGELFF.